This record concerns one T cell receptor beta chain sequence. Its antigen target is currently unknown. No base-level quality is on record; no much larger clone is a single base apart. The data originate from a study of CD8 T cells in ankylosing spondylitis listed by TCRdb under 2017. For the study in its entirety: T cell receptor beta repertoires were profiled in healthy donors and ankylosing spondylitis patients so that disease-linked TCR variants could be found. The full study cohort was made up of about 24 ankylosing spondylitis patients and some 100 healthy donors. Samples of peripheral blood were taken, and for ankylosing spondylitis patients, synovial fluid was collected as well. Paper-wide results and their limitations: A TCR beta motif made up of 7 to 9 highly homologous amino acid variants appeared to be characteristic of blood from ankylosing spondylitis patients. The disease-linked clones showed a CD8+ phenotype and occurred at relatively low frequencies in peripheral blood. The disease-linked clones were reported to be significantly enriched in matched synovial fluid samples from ankylosing spondylitis patients. Some motif variants had previously been reported in the synovial fluid and blood of reactive arthritis patients, which suggests shared mechanisms of disease initiation.

The germline V gene provides CDR1 MNHNS and CDR2 SASEGT. From its cysteine to its phenylalanine, the CDR3 spans 13 amino acids. Here the CDR3 DNA is all that survives: 39 bases in frame from base 1. V lost 4 bases and J lost 4 bases; the stretch between them is 11 bases long. TCRdb names Illumina HiSeq 2500 as the instrument used. Quantitative 5'-RACE with molecular barcodes was used to prepare TCR beta libraries. The authors' pipeline ran thus. Disease-linked TCR variants were identified with a new computational method built on a probabilistic model of VDJ rearrangement. TCRdb applied fastp at Q25 and MiXCR to the public reads, then kept only in-frame beta chains. Identical CDR3 protein sequences are pooled into one entry, listed with their most common genes and DNA. The V and J calls were determined by TCRdb, not by the authors. The sample records around 250,000 distinct CDR3 sequences, 18% of which are singletons. Around 33% of the sample rests with the top ten.

The origin of this receptor is a male donor with ankylosing spondylitis or in good health (not recorded which). The V gene is TRBV6-1 and the J gene is TRBJ2-7; the D gene assignment is perhaps TRBD1 or TRBD2, with each matching 5 bases. Source material: blood, either unsorted or a sorted T cell fraction (not recorded which). The CDR3 protein: CASSVQEEYEQYF. The DNA sequence is as follows: TGTGCCAGCAGTGTACAGGAGGAATACGAGCAGTACTTC.